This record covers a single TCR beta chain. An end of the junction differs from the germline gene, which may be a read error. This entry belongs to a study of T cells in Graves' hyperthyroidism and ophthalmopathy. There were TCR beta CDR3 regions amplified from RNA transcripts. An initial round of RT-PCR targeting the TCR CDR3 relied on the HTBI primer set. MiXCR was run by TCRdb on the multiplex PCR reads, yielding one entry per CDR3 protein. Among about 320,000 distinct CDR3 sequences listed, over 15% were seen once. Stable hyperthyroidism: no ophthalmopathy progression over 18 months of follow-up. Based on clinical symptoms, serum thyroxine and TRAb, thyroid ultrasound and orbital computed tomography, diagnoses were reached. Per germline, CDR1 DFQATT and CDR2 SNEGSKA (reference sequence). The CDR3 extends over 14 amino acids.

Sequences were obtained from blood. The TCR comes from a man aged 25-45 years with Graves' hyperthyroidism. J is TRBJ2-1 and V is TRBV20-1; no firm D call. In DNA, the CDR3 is TGCAGTGTTAGACCCTCAGGAGAGGTAAATGAGCAGTTCTTC. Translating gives CSVRPSGEVNEQFF.